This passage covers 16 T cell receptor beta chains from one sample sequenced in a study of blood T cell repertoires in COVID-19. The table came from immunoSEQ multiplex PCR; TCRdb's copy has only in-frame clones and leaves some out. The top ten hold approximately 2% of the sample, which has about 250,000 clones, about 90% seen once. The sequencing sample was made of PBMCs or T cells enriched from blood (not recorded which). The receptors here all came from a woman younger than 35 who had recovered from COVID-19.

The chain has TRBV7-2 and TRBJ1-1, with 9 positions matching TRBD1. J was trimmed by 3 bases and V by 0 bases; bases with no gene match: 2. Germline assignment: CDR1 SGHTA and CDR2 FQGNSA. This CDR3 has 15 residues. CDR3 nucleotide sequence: TGTGCCAGCAGCTTAGCGACAGGGGGACACACTGAAGCTTTCTTT. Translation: CASSLATGGHTEAFF.

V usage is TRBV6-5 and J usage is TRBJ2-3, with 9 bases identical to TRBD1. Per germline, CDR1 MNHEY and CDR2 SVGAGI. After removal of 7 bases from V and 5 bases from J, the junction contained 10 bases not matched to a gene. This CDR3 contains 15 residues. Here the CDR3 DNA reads TGTGCCAGCACCTCGGGACAGGGTGGGGGAGATACGCAGTATTTT. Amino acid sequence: CASTSGQGGGDTQYF.

CDR3 sequence (DNA): TGTGCCAGCAGCTTAGCGGGCAGGGGCACAGATACGCAGTATTTT. Translated: CASSLAGRGTDTQYF. The J gene is TRBJ2-3, the V gene TRBV7-2; the D gene is possibly TRBD1 (5 bases). V lost 0 bases and J lost 1, with 8 bases in between. CDR3 length equals 15 residues. The V gene's germline CDR1 is SGHTA and CDR2 FQGNSA.

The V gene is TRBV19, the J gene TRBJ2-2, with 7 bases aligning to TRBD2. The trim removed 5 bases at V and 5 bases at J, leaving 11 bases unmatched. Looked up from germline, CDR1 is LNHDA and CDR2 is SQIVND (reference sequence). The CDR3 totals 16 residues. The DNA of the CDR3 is TGTGCCAGTAGTCCTATGACACCCGGGGGGACCGGGGAGCTGTTTTTT. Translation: CASSPMTPGGTGELFF. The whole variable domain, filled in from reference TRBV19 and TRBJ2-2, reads DGGITQSPKYLFRKEGQNVTLSCEQNLNHDAMYWYRQDPGQGLRLIYYSQIVNDFQKGDIAEGYSVSREKKESFPLTVTSAQKNPTAFYLCASSPMTPGGTGELFFGEGSRLTVL.

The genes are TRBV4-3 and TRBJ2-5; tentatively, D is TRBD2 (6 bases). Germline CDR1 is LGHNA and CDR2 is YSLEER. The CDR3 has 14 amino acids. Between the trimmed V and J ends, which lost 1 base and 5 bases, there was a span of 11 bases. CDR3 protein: CASSQGRGWETQYF. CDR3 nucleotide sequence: TGCGCCAGCAGCCAAGGGCGGGGTTGGGAGACCCAGTACTTC.

This chain's CDR3 is CASSYSRDLNQPQHF. The CDR3 coding sequence is TGTGCCAGCAGTTACTCGAGGGATCTTAATCAGCCCCAGCATTTT. The chain uses TRBV6-5 and TRBJ1-5; D uncertain. Between the trimmed V and J ends, which lost 0 bases and 4 bases, there was a span of 10 bases. The CDR3 length is 15 residues. Germline V gene data show CDR1 as MNHEY and CDR2 as SVGAGI.

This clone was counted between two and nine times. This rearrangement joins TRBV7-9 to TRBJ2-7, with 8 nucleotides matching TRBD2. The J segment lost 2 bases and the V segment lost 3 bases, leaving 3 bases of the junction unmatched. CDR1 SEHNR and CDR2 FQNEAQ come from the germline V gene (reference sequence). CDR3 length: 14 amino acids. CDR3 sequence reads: CASSLDGGAYEQYF. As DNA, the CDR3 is TGTGCCAGCAGCTTGGACGGGGGGGCCTACGAGCAGTACTTC. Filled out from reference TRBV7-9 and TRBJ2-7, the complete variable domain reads DTGVSQNPRHKITKRGQNVTFRCDPISEHNRLYWYRQTLGQGPEFLTYFQNEAQLEKSRLLSDRFSAERPKGSFSTLEIQRTEQGDSAMYLCASSLDGGAYEQYFGPGTRLTVT.

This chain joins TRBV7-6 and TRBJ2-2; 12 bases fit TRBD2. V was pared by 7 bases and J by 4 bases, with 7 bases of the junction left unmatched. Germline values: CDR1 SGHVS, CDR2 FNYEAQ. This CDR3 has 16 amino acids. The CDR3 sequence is CASIPSGGAVTGELFF. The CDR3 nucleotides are TGTGCCAGCATTCCTAGCGGGGGGGCAGTCACCGGGGAGCTGTTTTTT.

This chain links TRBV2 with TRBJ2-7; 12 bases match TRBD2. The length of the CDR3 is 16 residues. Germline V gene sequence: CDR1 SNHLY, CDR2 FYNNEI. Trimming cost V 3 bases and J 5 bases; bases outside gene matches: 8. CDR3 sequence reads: CASSDATSGRFNEQYF. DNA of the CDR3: TGTGCCAGCAGTGATGCAACTAGCGGGAGGTTCAACGAGCAGTACTTC.

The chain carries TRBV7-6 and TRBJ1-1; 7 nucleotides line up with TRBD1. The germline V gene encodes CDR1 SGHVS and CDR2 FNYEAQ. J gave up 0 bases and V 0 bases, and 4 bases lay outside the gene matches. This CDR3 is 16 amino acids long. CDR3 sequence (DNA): TGTGCCAGCAGCTTAGCGGTACAGGGGATGAACACTGAAGCTTTCTTT. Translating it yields CASSLAVQGMNTEAFF.

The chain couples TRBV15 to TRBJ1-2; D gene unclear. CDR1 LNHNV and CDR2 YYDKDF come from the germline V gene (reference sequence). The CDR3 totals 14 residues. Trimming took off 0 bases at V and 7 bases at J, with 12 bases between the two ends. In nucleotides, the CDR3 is TGTGCCACCAGCAGAGATCTACTACTCGGTGGCTACACCTTC. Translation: CATSRDLLLGGYTF.

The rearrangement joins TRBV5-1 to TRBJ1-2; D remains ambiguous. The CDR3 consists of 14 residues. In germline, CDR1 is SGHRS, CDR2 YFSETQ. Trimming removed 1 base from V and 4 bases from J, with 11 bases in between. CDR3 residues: CASSLSGRSYGYTF. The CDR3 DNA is TGCGCCAGCAGCTTGTCAGGCAGATCCTATGGCTACACCTTC.

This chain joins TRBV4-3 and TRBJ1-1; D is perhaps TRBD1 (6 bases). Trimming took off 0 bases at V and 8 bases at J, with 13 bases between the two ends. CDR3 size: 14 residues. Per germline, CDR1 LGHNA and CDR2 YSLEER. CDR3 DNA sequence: TGCGCCAGCAGCCAAGATGGTGGTACAGGGGAAGCTTTCTTT. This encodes CASSQDGGTGEAFF.

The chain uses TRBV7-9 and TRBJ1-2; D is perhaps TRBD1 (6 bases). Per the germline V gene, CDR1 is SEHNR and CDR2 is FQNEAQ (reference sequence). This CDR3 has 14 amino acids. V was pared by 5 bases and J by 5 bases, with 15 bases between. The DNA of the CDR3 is TGTGCCAGCAGCCAATCCGGGCAGGGGTATGGCTACACCTTC. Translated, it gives CASSQSGQGYGYTF.

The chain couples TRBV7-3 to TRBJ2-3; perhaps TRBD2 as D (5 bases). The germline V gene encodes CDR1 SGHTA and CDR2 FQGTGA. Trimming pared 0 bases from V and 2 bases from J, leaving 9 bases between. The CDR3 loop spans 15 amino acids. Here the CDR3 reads CASSLTSLDTDTQYF. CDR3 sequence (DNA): TGTGCCAGCAGCTTAACGTCACTAGACACAGATACGCAGTATTTT.

CDR3 sequence: CASSITGVMTEAFF. CDR3 DNA: TGTGCCAGTAGTATAACAGGGGTGATGACTGAAGCTTTCTTT. The rearrangement links TRBV19 to TRBJ1-1; 7 nucleotides agree with TRBD1. Germline CDR1 is LNHDA and CDR2 is SQIVND (reference sequence). The CDR3 covers 14 residues. V lost 2 bases to trimming and J lost 5 bases; unmatched junction nucleotides: 5.